Given below is one T cell receptor beta chain in context. This specimen comes from a study of control samples from healthy donors and cancer patients. The V segment lost 7 bases and the J segment 8 bases; nucleotides outside the gene matches: 4. CDR1 is MNHNY, CDR2 SVGAGI, per germline (reference sequence). CDR3 size: 13 residues. The assay was immunoSEQ multiplex PCR, and TCRdb's table has in-frame clones only and misses some. This sample has 150,000 or so clones, with around 90% found just once. The source material was blood. The chain has TRBV6-6 and TRBJ1-4, with 10 bases matching TRBD1. This TCR was sampled from a man aged 30 to 45 in good health. CDR3 DNA sequence: TGTGCCAGCACGGGACAGGGGTGGGAAAAACTGTTTTTT. Amino acid sequence: CASTGQGWEKLFF.